What follows are 26 T cell receptor beta chains derived from one specimen sequenced in a study of T cells in Graves' hyperthyroidism and ophthalmopathy. RNA transcripts served as the template for amplifying TCR beta CDR3 regions. The HTBI primer set drove a first-round RT-PCR of the TCR CDR3. TCRdb re-derived calls from the multiplex PCR reads in MiXCR, one entry per CDR3 protein. Among over 300,000 distinct CDR3 sequences listed, 14% were seen once. Sequencing was done on a sample of blood. The receptors derive from a woman aged 60-75 years with Graves' hyperthyroidism.

The chain couples TRBV28 to TRBJ1-2; TRBD1 matches at 7 bases. J gave up 1 base and V 8 bases, and 13 bases lay outside the gene matches. Germline lookup yields CDR1 MDHEN and CDR2 SYDVKM. This CDR3 region has 16 residues. CDR3: CASQTLGGAGNYGYTF. CDR3 coding DNA: TGTGCCAGCCAAACGTTAGGGGGCGCGGGTAACTATGGCTACACCTTC.

This clonotype was counted many times. The chain has TRBV6-6 and TRBJ2-1, with a tentative D call TRBD1 (5 bases). The CDR3 has 15 amino acids. Trimming shortened V by 2 bases and J by 7 bases, and 15 bases separated the two germline ends. Germline V gene data show CDR1 as MNHNY and CDR2 as SVGAGI (reference sequence). CDR3 sequence: CASSYVGRLKNEQFF. CDR3 sequence (DNA): TGTGCCAGCAGTTACGTGGGGCGCCTCAAGAATGAGCAGTTCTTC.

This clonotype showed up many times. This sequence joins TRBV2 and TRBJ2-7; no clear D. V lost 3 bases, J lost 1 base, and 13 bases lay in between. The CDR3 is 15 residues long. Germline V gene data show CDR1 as SNHLY and CDR2 as FYNNEI. CDR3 DNA sequence: TGTGCCAGCAGTGACTGGCAGATGGGGTCCTACGAGCAGTACTTC. It specifies CASSDWQMGSYEQYF.

This clonotype was picked up a small number of times. This chain links TRBV7-2 with TRBJ1-5, with D hard to call. CDR1 SGHTA and CDR2 FQGNSA come from the germline V gene. The CDR3 covers 17 residues. The V and J ends lost 6 bases and 16 bases respectively, with 34 bases between them. This CDR3 reads CASSSHPVGRSMRAAHF. CDR3 DNA sequence: TGTGCCAGCAGTTCCCACCCCGTCGGGCGTTCTATGCGGGCGGCTCATTTT.

This clonotype showed up many times. This rearrangement joins TRBV20-1 to TRBJ2-1; a weak D match, TRBD1 (5 bases). Germline V CDR1 and CDR2: DFQATT, SNEGSKA (reference sequence). The CDR3 is made up of 13 amino acids. CDR3 sequence: CSATESSYNEQFF. The DNA for the CDR3 is TGCAGCGCGACAGAAAGCTCCTACAATGAGCAGTTCTTC.

The V and J genes are TRBV5-5 and TRBJ1-2, with D hard to call. Germline V lookup: CDR1 SGHKS, CDR2 YYEKEE (reference sequence). Trimming left V 0 bases short and J 5 bases short, with 11 bases between. This CDR3 spans 14 amino acids. The CDR3: CASSLDSPTYGYTF. Here the CDR3 DNA reads TGTGCCAGCAGCTTGGACAGCCCAACTTATGGCTACACCTTC. Full variable domain (missing parts from reference TRBV5-5 and TRBJ1-2): DAGVTQSPTHLIKTRGQQVTLRCSPISGHKSVSWYQQVLGQGPQFIFQYYEKEERGRGNFPDRFSARQFPNYSSELNVNALLLGDSALYLCASSLDSPTYGYTFGSGTRLTVV.

This clonotype showed up many times. The chain couples TRBV7-2 to TRBJ2-3; D remains unclear. CDR3 size: 15 residues. The germline V gene encodes CDR1 SGHTA and CDR2 FQGNSA. V was trimmed by 3 bases and J by 2 bases, leaving 12 bases between them. The CDR3 DNA reads TGTGCCAGCAGCTTTTATCCCCCGCCCACAGATACGCAGTATTTT. Its protein product is CASSFYPPPTDTQYF. The whole variable domain, remainder taken from reference TRBV7-2 and TRBJ2-3, is GAGVSQSPSNKVTEKGKDVELRCDPISGHTALYWYRQSLGQGLEFLIYFQGNSAPDKSGLPSDRFSAERTGGSVSTLTIQRTQQEDSAVYLCASSFYPPPTDTQYFGPGTRLTVL.

Turning to this clonotype: A much larger clone sits a single nucleotide away, making a read error possible. This chain joins TRBV12-3 or TRBV12-4 and TRBJ2-1, with 10 nucleotides matching TRBD2. The length of the CDR3 is 16 residues. The CDR3 sequence: CASSSPSGSFYNERFF. For the CDR3, the DNA is TGTGCCAGCAGTTCCCCTAGCGGGAGCTTCTACAATGAGCGGTTCTTC.

This clonotype was counted many times. The rearrangement joins TRBV4-1 to TRBJ2-3, with 8 bases matching TRBD2. Germline CDR1 is MGHRA and CDR2 is YSYEKL. J was trimmed by 2 bases and V by 0 bases; bases with no gene match: 22. This CDR3 is built from 22 residues. This chain's CDR3 is CASSQDLGASQLAGWFTDTQYF. The CDR3 bases are TGCGCCAGCAGCCAAGATCTCGGGGCTTCTCAGCTAGCGGGTTGGTTCACAGATACGCAGTATTTT.

This clonotype has a count of ten or more. The rearrangement joins TRBV30 to TRBJ1-1; weak D call: TRBD1 (5 bases). V lost 4 bases and J lost 1, with 13 bases in between. Germline V gene sequence: CDR1 GTSNPN, CDR2 SVGIG (reference sequence). This CDR3 region has 14 residues. The CDR3 here is CAWTPGLANTEAFF. CDR3 nucleotides: TGTGCCTGGACCCCGGGGCTGGCGAACACTGAAGCTTTCTTT.

This clonotype was seen many times. The chain joins TRBV30 to TRBJ2-1; possible D gene TRBD1, 5 bases. Germline loops: CDR1 GTSNPN, CDR2 SVGIG (reference sequence). V gave up 1 base and J gave up 2 bases, with 9 bases separating them. This CDR3 spans 14 amino acids. The chain's CDR3 is CAWSDRSAYNEQFF. The CDR3 DNA follows: TGTGCCTGGAGTGACAGGTCAGCCTACAATGAGCAGTTCTTC.

This clonotype was counted between two and nine times. In DNA form, the CDR3 reads TGCAGTGTTAGCGTGTCTAGCGGTCTCTACGAGCAGTACTTC. It encodes CSVSVSSGLYEQYF. V is TRBV20-1 and J is TRBJ2-7; 7 bases map to TRBD2. With 7 bases clipped from V and 3 bases from J, the junction kept 12 bases outside the gene matches. The V gene's germline CDR1 is DFQATT and CDR2 SNEGSKA (reference sequence). This CDR3 is built from 14 residues.

In this sample, this clonotype turned up a few times. The chain recombines TRBV9 with TRBJ1-4; D is possibly TRBD1 (5 bases). CDR3 length: 14 amino acids. Germline V lookup: CDR1 SGDLS, CDR2 YYNGEE. V lost 1 base and J lost 7, with 11 bases in between. The CDR3, as DNA: TGTGCCAGCAGCGTAACGGACAAACCTGAAAAACTGTTTTTT. It encodes CASSVTDKPEKLFF.

This clonotype was recorded many times. This chain joins TRBV20-1 and TRBJ1-1; 10 bases line up with TRBD1. CDR3 length equals 13 residues. Germline V gene data show CDR1 as DFQATT and CDR2 as SNEGSKA (reference sequence). V trimming: 6 bases; J trimming: 0 bases; junction bases outside the gene matches: 1. Here the CDR3 reads CSAGTGVNTEAFF. CDR3 DNA: TGCAGTGCAGGGACAGGGGTGAACACTGAAGCTTTCTTT.

This clonotype was recorded many times. The chain uses TRBV28 and TRBJ2-1, with 8 bases matching TRBD1. V lost 8 bases and J lost 6; bases outside the gene matches: 9. From germline, CDR1 is MDHEN and CDR2 SYDVKM. This CDR3 spans 14 amino acids. CDR3 sequence reads: CASQFGQGINEQFF. The CDR3 DNA sequence: TGTGCCAGCCAATTCGGACAGGGAATCAATGAGCAGTTCTTC.

This clonotype was seen a handful of times. The genes are TRBV6-1 and TRBJ1-3; no clear D gene. Trimming removed 7 bases from V and 1 base from J, with 5 bases in between. Germline loops: CDR1 MNHNS, CDR2 SASEGT. This CDR3 has 12 amino acids. CDR3 bases: TGTGCCAGCACCTCTTCTGGAAACACCATATATTTT. This codes for CASTSSGNTIYF.

This clonotype appeared many times. This chain connects TRBV10-3 to TRBJ2-7; the match to TRBD2 covers 12 bases. V was clipped by 6 bases and J by 7 bases; unmatched bases: 10. The CDR3 length is 15 residues. In germline, CDR1 is ENHRY, CDR2 SYGVKD. This CDR3 reads CAIRRGLAGVGEQYF. Here the CDR3 DNA reads TGTGCCATCAGAAGGGGACTAGCGGGTGTCGGGGAGCAGTACTTC.

In this sample, this clonotype turned up many times. The chain combines TRBV18 with TRBJ2-1, with D possibly TRBD2 on 6 matching bases. Germline V lookup: CDR1 KGHSH, CDR2 LQKENI. V was clipped by 3 bases and J by 10 bases, with 13 bases between them. The CDR3 totals 13 residues. The CDR3 sequence is CASSPSERGEQFF. The CDR3 region has the DNA TGTGCCAGCTCACCTAGTGAACGGGGGGAGCAGTTCTTC. The full variable domain, completed using reference TRBV18 and TRBJ2-1, is NAGVMQNPRHLVRRRGQEARLRCSPMKGHSHVYWYRQLPEEGLKFMVYLQKENIIDESGMPKERFSAEFPKEGPSILRIQQVVRGDSAAYFCASSPSERGEQFFGPGTRLTVL.

There are many counts of this clonotype. This chain joins TRBV20-1 and TRBJ2-2; TRBD2 aligns across 7 bases. The V gene end was trimmed by 0 bases and the J gene end by 3 bases; junction bases not matched to a gene: 7. Per the germline V gene, CDR1 is DFQATT and CDR2 is SNEGSKA (reference sequence). CDR3 size: 16 residues. The CDR3 here is CSARDLASGDTGELFF. The CDR3 coding sequence is TGCAGTGCTAGAGATTTGGCTAGCGGTGACACCGGGGAGCTGTTTTTT.

The chain couples TRBV3-1 to TRBJ2-6, with TRBD1 matching over 7 bases. J was trimmed by 2 bases and V by 4 bases; bases with no gene match: 2. The CDR3 is 15 residues long. Germline V gene data show CDR1 as LGHDT and CDR2 as YNNKEL (reference sequence). The CDR3 is CASSLQGTGANVLTF. CDR3 in DNA: TGTGCCAGCAGCCTACAGGGGACTGGGGCCAACGTCCTGACTTTC. The full variable domain, its missing parts supplied by reference TRBV3-1 and TRBJ2-6, is DTAVSQTPKYLVTQMGNDKSIKCEQNLGHDTMYWYKQDSKKFLKIMFSYNNKELIINETVPNRFSPKSPDKAHLNLHINSLELGDSAVYFCASSLQGTGANVLTFGAGSRLTVL.

The V and J genes are TRBV6-6 and TRBJ1-5, with TRBD1 matching 10 bases. V lost 2 bases to trimming and J lost 0 bases; unmatched junction nucleotides: 1. Per the germline V gene, CDR1 is MNHNY and CDR2 is SVGAGI (reference sequence). The CDR3 extends over 16 amino acids. The CDR3 here is CASSYDRGLSNQPQHF. For the CDR3, the DNA is TGTGCCAGCAGTTACGACAGGGGGCTTAGCAATCAGCCCCAGCATTTT.

This clonotype has ten or more counts. V and J are TRBV18 and TRBJ2-7, with D possibly being TRBD1 (5 bases). Germline CDR1 is KGHSH and CDR2 is LQKENI. The CDR3 length is 13 residues. V lost 2 bases, J lost 3 bases, and 8 bases lay in between. The CDR3 bases are TGTGCCAGCTCACCAGGGGCGAACTACGAGCAGTACTTC. This encodes CASSPGANYEQYF.

This clonotype was counted ten times or more. DNA of the CDR3: TGTGCCTGGAGTGGACAGGGAGGCGAGCAGTACTTC. Protein: CAWSGQGGEQYF. J is TRBJ2-7 and V is TRBV30, with D possibly TRBD1 on 7 matching bases. Germline-derived CDR1 and CDR2 are GTSNPN and SVGIG (reference sequence). CDR3 size: 12 residues. V was pared by 1 base and J by 6 bases, with 10 bases between. Full variable domain (rest looked up from reference TRBV30 and TRBJ2-7): SQTIHQWPATLVQPVGSPLSLECTVEGTSNPNLYWYRQAAGRGLQLLFYSVGIGQISSEVPQNLSASRPQDRQFILSSKKLLLSDSGFYLCAWSGQGGEQYFGPGTRLTVT.

The CDR3 DNA follows: TGTGCCAGCAGGGGGTCCGGGACAGGGGGAAAATATTACAATGAGCAGTTCTTC. Translating it yields CASRGSGTGGKYYNEQFF. V usage is TRBV2 and J usage is TRBJ2-1; 11 nucleotides agree with TRBD1. CDR3 length equals 18 residues. Losses at the gene ends were 6 bases for V and 4 bases for J; bases not matched to a gene: 14. Germline CDR1 reads SNHLY; CDR2 reads FYNNEI.

The table lists this clonotype with many counts. The rearrangement links TRBV5-1 to TRBJ2-7, with 7 positions matching TRBD1. V lost 0 bases and J lost 5; bases outside the gene matches: 5. Looked up from germline, CDR1 is SGHRS and CDR2 is YFSETQ. The length of the CDR3 is 14 residues. DNA of the CDR3: TGCGCCAGCAGCTTGGGGACAGGTTCTGACGAGCAGTACTTC. Translated, it gives CASSLGTGSDEQYF. The full variable domain, its missing parts supplied by reference TRBV5-1 and TRBJ2-7, is KAGVTQTPRYLIKTRGQQVTLSCSPISGHRSVSWYQQTPGQGLQFLFEYFSETQRNKGNFPGRFSGRQFSNSRSEMNVSTLELGDSALYLCASSLGTGSDEQYFGPGTRLTVT.

There are many counts of this clonotype. V is TRBV10-1 and J is TRBJ1-6; 7 nucleotides align to TRBD1. The CDR3 sequence is 14 residues long. Germline CDR1 is WNHNN and CDR2 is SYGVQD (reference sequence). V was clipped by 7 bases and J by 8 bases; unmatched bases: 8. The CDR3 sequence: CASKGGRGDSPLHF. In DNA, the CDR3 is TGCGCCAGCAAAGGAGGCAGGGGGGATTCACCCCTCCACTTT.